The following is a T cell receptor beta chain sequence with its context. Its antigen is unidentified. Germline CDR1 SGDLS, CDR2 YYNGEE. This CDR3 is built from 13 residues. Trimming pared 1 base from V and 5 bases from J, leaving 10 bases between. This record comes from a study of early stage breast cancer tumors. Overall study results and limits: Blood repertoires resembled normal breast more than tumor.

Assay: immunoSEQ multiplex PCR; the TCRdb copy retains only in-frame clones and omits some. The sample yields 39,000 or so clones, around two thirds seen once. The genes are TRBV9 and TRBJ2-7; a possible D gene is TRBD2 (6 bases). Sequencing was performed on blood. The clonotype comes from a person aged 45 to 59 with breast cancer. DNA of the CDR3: TGTGCCAGCAGCGTACAGGAGGGGCACGAGCAGTACTTC. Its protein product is CASSVQEGHEQYF.